This T cell receptor beta chain is drawn from a study of blood T cell repertoires in COVID-19. V lost 6 bases and J lost 2; bases outside the gene matches: 10. Germline V gives CDR1 MDHEN, CDR2 SYDVKM. CDR3 length: 16 residues. The repertoire was sequenced with immunoSEQ multiplex PCR; TCRdb's copy has only in-frame clones and lacks some. Here the sample spans about 200,000 clones, around 90% being singletons. This chain links TRBV28 with TRBJ2-7; 10 nucleotides agree with TRBD2. The receptor's source is a man aged 55 to 69 with acute or convalescent COVID-19. Source material: peripheral blood. The CDR3 reads CASSPWSLAGAYEQYF. DNA for the CDR3: TGTGCCAGCAGCCCTTGGAGCCTAGCGGGGGCCTACGAGCAGTACTTC.